One sample yielded the 16 T cell receptor beta chains listed below, sequenced in a study of cytomegalovirus exposure and HLA in healthy donors. Vbeta (60) and Jbeta (13) primers were used in the PCR. The method was immunoSEQ multiplex PCR; TCRdb's version includes in-frame clones alone and lacks a portion of them. The sample shows about 150,000 clones, roughly 88% of them seen only once. The specimen sequenced was PBMCs. All receptors come from a man in his fifties or sixties in good health and CMV-seropositive.

The chain is built from TRBV7-2 and TRBJ1-1; no firm D call. Germline assignment: CDR1 SGHTA and CDR2 FQGNSA. The CDR3 totals 14 residues. Trimming stripped 4 bases from V and 1 base from J, with 10 bases between. The CDR3 DNA reads as TGTGCCAGCAGCTCCACCGGGAAGAACACTGAAGCTTTCTTT. It is translated as CASSSTGKNTEAFF.

The chain has TRBV7-9 and TRBJ2-7; 8 bases align to TRBD1. CDR1 is SEHNR, CDR2 FQNEAQ, per germline (reference sequence). This CDR3 region has 13 residues. J gave up 4 bases and V 4 bases, and 3 bases lay outside the gene matches. The CDR3 region is CASSSQGAYEQYF. CDR3 DNA sequence: TGTGCCAGCAGCTCCCAGGGGGCATACGAGCAGTACTTC.

This clone has a single count. V is TRBV6-4 and J is TRBJ2-3; 7 nucleotides line up with TRBD2. The CDR3 spans 13 residues. Germline loops: CDR1 MRHNA, CDR2 SNTAGT. Trimming cost V 6 bases and J 2 bases; bases outside gene matches: 2. Written as DNA, the CDR3 is TGTGCCAGCAGCCGGGACTACACAGATACGCAGTATTTT. This sequence encodes CASSRDYTDTQYF.

The chain combines TRBV15 with TRBJ2-5, with D perhaps matching TRBD1 (6 bases). The CDR3 consists of 14 residues. Germline assignment: CDR1 LNHNV and CDR2 YYDKDF (reference sequence). V lost 2 bases and J lost 5, with 12 bases in between. The CDR3 bases are TGTGCCACCAGCAGACCGGGACATTTGGAGACCCAGTACTTC. Translating gives CATSRPGHLETQYF.

The rearrangement uses TRBV5-1 and TRBJ1-1, with TRBD1 matching over 7 bases. The CDR3 has 15 amino acids. V dropped 4 bases and J dropped 1; count of bases not matched to a gene: 7. The germline V gene has CDR1 SGHRS and CDR2 YFSETQ. The CDR3 sequence: CASSRMGQSNTEAFF. Written as DNA, the CDR3 is TGCGCCAGCAGCCGTATGGGACAGTCGAACACTGAAGCTTTCTTT.

The gene calls are TRBV27 and TRBJ1-6; D is possibly TRBD1 (6 bases). The V end was cut by 5 bases, the J end by 8 bases, with 16 bases between. Germline-derived CDR1 and CDR2 are MNHEY and SMNVEV (reference sequence). The CDR3 is 15 residues long. The CDR3 loop is CASSQDRSLYSPLHF. The CDR3 region has the DNA TGTGCCAGCAGTCAAGACAGGTCCCTCTATTCACCCCTCCACTTT.

The gene calls are TRBV2 and TRBJ1-5; 7 bases map to TRBD1. With V trimmed by 6 bases and J by 5 bases, 4 bases remained unmatched. There are 13 residues in the CDR3. Per the germline V gene, CDR1 is SNHLY and CDR2 is FYNNEI. CDR3 bases: TGTGCCAGCAGCGACAGGGACTATCAGCCCCAGCATTTT. Translating gives CASSDRDYQPQHF.

The chain employs TRBV12-5 and TRBJ1-4, with D unresolved. The germline V gene encodes CDR1 LGHNT and CDR2 FRNRAP. Trimming removed 2 bases at V and 0 bases at J, with 13 bases between. This CDR3 contains 17 residues. The CDR3 region is CASGLSGGVATNEKLFF. The CDR3 DNA sequence: TGTGCTAGTGGTTTGAGTGGCGGGGTTGCAACTAATGAAAAACTGTTTTTT. Complete variable domain (other parts from reference TRBV12-5 and TRBJ1-4): DARVTQTPRHKVTEMGQEVTMRCQPILGHNTVFWYRQTMMQGLELLAYFRNRAPLDDSGMPKDRFSAEMPDATLATLKIQPSEPRDSAVYFCASGLSGGVATNEKLFFGSGTQLSVL.

The V call is TRBV19, the J call TRBJ2-1, with D perhaps matching TRBD2 (6 bases). The V and J ends lost 0 bases and 8 bases respectively, with 17 bases between them. This CDR3 is 16 amino acids long. Germline values: CDR1 LNHDA, CDR2 SQIVND (reference sequence). This chain's CDR3 is CASSIDWGLSGHEQFF. Written as DNA, the CDR3 is TGTGCCAGTAGTATAGATTGGGGACTTTCGGGCCATGAGCAGTTCTTC.

J is TRBJ1-3 and V is TRBV7-6; 8 bases line up with TRBD1. V trimming: 5 bases; J trimming: 0 bases; junction bases outside the gene matches: 6. CDR3 length: 16 amino acids. The germline V gene encodes CDR1 SGHVS and CDR2 FNYEAQ. CDR3 region: CASSPKTGVSGNTIYF. The CDR3, as DNA: TGTGCCAGCAGCCCCAAGACAGGGGTCTCTGGAAACACCATATATTTT.

The rearrangement uses TRBV7-8 and TRBJ2-7, with 7 nucleotides matching TRBD2. This CDR3 has 15 amino acids. The junction had 12 bases not matched to a gene; V was cut back by 4 bases and J by 6 bases. The germline gives CDR1 SGHVS, CDR2 FQNEAQ. CDR3 region: CASSYGGGISGEQYV. Here the CDR3 DNA reads TGTGCCAGCAGCTATGGGGGGGGGATCAGCGGCGAGCAGTACGTC.

The chain carries TRBV29-1 and TRBJ1-2; the match to TRBD1 covers 8 bases. This CDR3 spans 12 amino acids. Germline assignment: CDR1 SQVTM and CDR2 ANQGSEA. Trimming took 7 bases from V and 0 from J; bases not matched to a gene: 1. CDR3 protein: CSGTGTNYGYTF. The CDR3 bases are TGCAGCGGGACAGGGACTAACTATGGCTACACCTTC.

This chain joins TRBV2 and TRBJ1-5; TRBD1 aligns across 10 bases. V trimming: 6 bases; J trimming: 6 bases; junction bases outside the gene matches: 5. The germline gives CDR1 SNHLY, CDR2 FYNNEI. There are 14 residues in the CDR3. The CDR3 DNA reads TGTGCCAGCAGCGGGACAGGGGTAGGTCAGCCCCAGCATTTT. Its protein product is CASSGTGVGQPQHF.

The V gene is TRBV13, the J gene TRBJ2-2; the match to TRBD2 covers 7 bases. This CDR3 has 14 amino acids. Unmatched junction bases numbered 6, after V lost 7 bases and J lost 4 bases. The germline gives CDR1 PRHDT, CDR2 FYEKMQ (reference sequence). The CDR3 sequence is CASIFREVTGELFF. In nucleotides, the CDR3 is TGTGCCAGCATTTTCCGGGAGGTCACCGGGGAGCTGTTTTTT.

The V call is TRBV7-2, the J call TRBJ2-1, with D tentatively TRBD2 (6 bases). CDR1 SGHTA and CDR2 FQGNSA come from the germline V gene. Trimming removed 1 base from V and 1 base from J, with 17 bases in between. The CDR3 is made up of 18 amino acids. The CDR3 bases are TGTGCCAGCAGCTTAGGGGCCGCGGGACTCAGGTCCTACAATGAGCAGTTCTTC. Protein: CASSLGAAGLRSYNEQFF.

V and J are TRBV2 and TRBJ2-4, with 9 nucleotides matching TRBD1. In germline, CDR1 is SNHLY, CDR2 FYNNEI. J gave up 2 bases and V 6 bases, and 5 bases lay outside the gene matches. The CDR3 runs to 15 residues. The CDR3 DNA sequence: TGTGCCAGCAGCGTAGACAGGGGGTCCAAAAACATTCAGTACTTC. It specifies CASSVDRGSKNIQYF.